Each of the 7 T cell receptor beta chains below was sequenced from the same sample in a study of cytomegalovirus exposure and HLA in healthy donors. The table came from immunoSEQ multiplex PCR; TCRdb's copy has only in-frame clones and leaves some out. This sample has roughly 120,000 clones, with over 90% found just once. Sequenced material: PBMCs. The receptor set was obtained from a woman aged 18-29 years in good health and CMV-seronegative.

The rearrangement uses TRBV25-1 and TRBJ2-3, with 9 nucleotides matching TRBD1. The germline V gene encodes CDR1 MGHDK and CDR2 SYGVNS. The CDR3 runs to 16 residues. V was clipped by 3 bases and J by 0 bases; unmatched bases: 4. This CDR3 reads CASSEGDRASTDTQYF. CDR3 nucleotides: TGTGCCAGCAGTGAGGGGGACAGGGCGAGCACAGATACGCAGTATTTT.

The CDR3 nucleotides read TGTGCCAGCAGCGATCGGAGGACAGGGATGAAAGATTTGTTTTTT. Its protein product is CASSDRRTGMKDLFF. V is TRBV2 and J is TRBJ1-4, with 8 bases aligning to TRBD1. CDR3 length equals 15 residues. With 6 bases clipped from V and 15 bases from J, the junction kept 18 bases outside the gene matches. Germline assignment: CDR1 SNHLY and CDR2 FYNNEI.

The chain links TRBV28 to TRBJ2-5; 8 nucleotides match TRBD2. Germline values: CDR1 MDHEN, CDR2 SYDVKM. The CDR3 has 18 amino acids. V gave up 6 bases and J gave up 0 bases; unmatched junction bases: 15. The CDR3 sequence: CASSPGGAGDLYQETQYF. Here the CDR3 DNA reads TGTGCCAGCAGCCCCGGGGGGGCGGGAGACCTGTACCAAGAGACCCAGTACTTC.

The table lists this clone with a few counts. The chain has TRBV2 and TRBJ2-5; the D is unclear. The CDR3 loop spans 10 amino acids. The V end lost 8 bases, the J end lost 4 bases, and 5 bases lay between the germline ends. Germline CDR1 reads SNHLY; CDR2 reads FYNNEI. The DNA for the CDR3 is TGTGCCAGCGAGGTAGAGACCCAGTACTTC. Amino acids: CASEVETQYF.

The genes are TRBV29-1 and TRBJ2-5, with D perhaps TRBD2 (6 bases). The CDR3 has 14 amino acids. The ends were cut back, 4 bases at V and 5 bases at J, with 17 bases in the middle. In germline, CDR1 is SQVTM, CDR2 ANQGSEA. The CDR3, as DNA: TGCAGCGTTGTGGGGCGACTAGGTATCGAGACCCAGTACTTC. Encoded protein: CSVVGRLGIETQYF.

V usage is TRBV7-3 and J usage is TRBJ2-6; D might be TRBD1 (6 bases). This CDR3 contains 16 residues. V was cut by 3 bases and J by 0 bases, with 9 bases left in between. Germline values: CDR1 SGHTA, CDR2 FQGTGA. DNA of the CDR3: TGTGCCAGCAGCTTCGGACAGTTCTCTGGGGCCAACGTCCTGACTTTC. Translated: CASSFGQFSGANVLTF.

This chain connects TRBV15 to TRBJ2-3, with 11 bases lining up with TRBD2. This CDR3 has 18 amino acids. Trimming at V came to 2 bases and at J to 5 bases, leaving 12 bases not matched to a gene. CDR1 and CDR2 from the germline V gene are LNHNV and YYDKDF (reference sequence). As DNA, the CDR3 is TGTGCCACCAGCAGAACCACCTTAGCGGGAGGGGGGGTAGATACGCAGTATTTT. Translated, it gives CATSRTTLAGGGVDTQYF. Drawing the rest from reference TRBV15 and TRBJ2-3, the complete variable domain is DAMVIQNPRYQVTQFGKPVTLSCSQTLNHNVMYWYQQKSSQAPKLLFHYYDKDFNNEADTPDNFQSRRPNTSFCFLDIRSPGLGDTAMYLCATSRTTLAGGGVDTQYFGPGTRLTVL.